The following is a TCR beta chain sequence with its context. It lacks a known antigen. Base quality data are lacking; no much larger clone is found one base away. Per the publication, the treatment or condition label means: in vitro stimulation with specific CMV peptide epitopes to enrich CMV-specific T cells. The data derive from a study of T cell repertoires in cytomegalovirus infection (dated by TCRdb to about 2019). About the full investigation: The peptide stimulations were aimed at well-studied HLA-B-restricted epitopes as well as recently identified HLA-C-restricted CMV epitopes, whose presentation resists viral immunomodulation. Donor HLA type was relevant to the analysis, as public TCR beta signatures indicated carriage of CMV infection together with the matching HLA type.

Results and caveats for the whole study, not just this receptor: The ex vivo response was dominated by HLA-C-restricted CMV-specific TCR beta clonotypes, which also provided the single most frequent clonotype in two of eight donors. In both this cohort and an independent roughly 350-donor cohort, the cumulative frequency of public TCR beta family members distinguished carriers of CMV infection plus the relevant HLA type.

V loses 4 bases of germline sequence and J loses 4 bases, and the interval between the two ends is 16 bases. CDR3 length: 15 amino acids, cysteine to phenylalanine. Only the CDR3 DNA stays, 45 bases, in frame from base 1. Sequences SEHNR (CDR1) and FQNEAQ (CDR2) are obtained from the germline V gene (reference sequence). Sequenced using an Illumina HiSeq 1500. The public reads were run again by TCRdb, first through fastp at Q25 and then through MiXCR, and only productive beta chains were kept. Records with the same CDR3 protein are collapsed into one entry carrying the most frequent genes and DNA. The sample table holds roughly 800,000 distinct CDR3 sequences, of which almost 30% were seen once. The ten most abundant clones make up 10% to 15% of the sample.

This clonotype originated in a human donor in good health (CMV status not recorded). Some clones in this sample may be carry-over from other donors' samples. This chain joins TRBV7-9 to TRBJ1-1; D gene: possibly TRBD1, on 6 matching bases. The sample in question was cultured CD8+ T cells from PBMCs, obtained from culture after CMV antigen stimulation. For the CDR3, the sequence is CASSSEGGGITEAFF. The nucleotide sequence is TGTGCCAGCAGCTCGGAGGGGGGGGGAATCACTGAAGCTTTCTTT.